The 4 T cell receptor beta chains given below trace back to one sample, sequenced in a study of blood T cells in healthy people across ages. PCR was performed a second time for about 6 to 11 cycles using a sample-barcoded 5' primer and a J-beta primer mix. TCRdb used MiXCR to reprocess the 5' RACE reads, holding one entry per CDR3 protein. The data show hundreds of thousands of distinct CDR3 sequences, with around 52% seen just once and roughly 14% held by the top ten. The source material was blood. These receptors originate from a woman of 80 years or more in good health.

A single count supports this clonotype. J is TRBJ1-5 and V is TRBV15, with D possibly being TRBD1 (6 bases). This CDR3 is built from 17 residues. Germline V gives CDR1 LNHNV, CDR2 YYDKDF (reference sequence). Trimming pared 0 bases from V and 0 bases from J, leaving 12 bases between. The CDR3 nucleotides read TGTGCCACCAGCAGAGATTGGGACATATCTAGCAATCAGCCCCAGCATTTT. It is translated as CATSRDWDISSNQPQHF.

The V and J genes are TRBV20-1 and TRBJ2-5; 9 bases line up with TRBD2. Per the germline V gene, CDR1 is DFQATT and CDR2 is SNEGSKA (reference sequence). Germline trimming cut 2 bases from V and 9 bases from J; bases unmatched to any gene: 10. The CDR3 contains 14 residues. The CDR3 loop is CSARQRGAAEAQYF. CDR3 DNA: TGCAGTGCTAGACAGCGGGGGGCAGCGGAGGCCCAGTACTTC.

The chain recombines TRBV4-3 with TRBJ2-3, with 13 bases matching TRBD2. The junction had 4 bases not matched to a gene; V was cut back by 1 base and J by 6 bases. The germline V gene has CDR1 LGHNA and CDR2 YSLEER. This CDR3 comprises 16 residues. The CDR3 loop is CASSQGLAGGVDTQYF. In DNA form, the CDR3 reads TGCGCCAGCAGCCAAGGACTAGCGGGGGGTGTGGATACGCAGTATTTT.

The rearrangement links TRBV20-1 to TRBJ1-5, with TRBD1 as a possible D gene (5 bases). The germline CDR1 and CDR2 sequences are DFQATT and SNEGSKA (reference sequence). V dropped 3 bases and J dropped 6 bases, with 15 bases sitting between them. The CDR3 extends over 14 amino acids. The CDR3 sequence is CSARIRRGVQPQHF. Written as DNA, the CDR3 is TGCAGTGCTAGGATTCGAAGGGGAGTTCAGCCCCAGCATTTT.